This T cell receptor (beta chain) appears in the sequencing data of a study of OX40 agonist ivuxolimab in advanced cancers. Study as a whole: An agonistic anti-OX40 (CD134) antibody, ivuxolimab, was used to treat the patients. Three patients showed partial responses: one hepatocellular carcinoma and two cutaneous melanoma cases. Study-level results: Expanded clones belonging to CD8+ T cells outnumbered, on average, those of CD4+.

This table comes from immunoSEQ multiplex PCR, and its TCRdb copy is limited to in-frame clones, with some not included. The sample has 98,000 or so clones, roughly 80% seen once; the top ten hold roughly 1.5%. Concerning this clone itself: Its antigen is not identified.

The ends lost 5 bases at V and 7 bases at J; junction bases unmatched: 6. Germline CDR1 is MNHNS and CDR2 is SASEGT. This CDR3 contains 14 residues. The rearrangement joins TRBV6-1 to TRBJ1-5; TRBD1 matches at 9 bases. Sequencing used CD4+ or CD8+ T cells sorted from blood, obtained in a trial of the OX40 agonist ivuxolimab. The sequence came from an adult with an advanced solid tumor such as melanoma, head and neck, liver or kidney cancer. The CDR3 nucleotides are TGTGCCAGCAGTTCACAGGGGGCGCGACAGCCCCAGCATTTT. This codes for CASSSQGARQPQHF.